Here is one TCR beta chain with its context. Some clones are missing from TCRdb's copy, which holds only in-frame ones; the method was immunoSEQ multiplex PCR. The table has roughly 190,000 clones, about 85% seen once. Losses at the gene ends were 0 bases for V and 1 base for J; bases not matched to a gene: 1. This CDR3 contains 15 residues. In germline, CDR1 is SSHAT, CDR2 FNYEAQ (reference sequence). The data are from a study of blood T cell repertoires in COVID-19. This clonotype originated in a human donor in a cohort sampled during active COVID-19. Sequenced material: peripheral blood. The rearrangement links TRBV7-7 to TRBJ2-5; 8 nucleotides align to TRBD2. Here the CDR3 DNA reads TGTGCCAGCAGCTTAGCGGCGGGAGGCCAAGAGACCCAGTACTTC. Translated: CASSLAAGGQETQYF.